This TCR beta chain was found in a study of post-analysis software for immune sequencing data. Study findings and constraints: Multiple sclerosis patients had significantly lower normalized Chao1 diversity than controls. Under F measure analysis, samples from one preparation batch co-clustered strongly. About five TRBV segments (TRBV5-6, TRBV5-1 and TRBV20-1 among them) occurred more frequently in patients than in controls.

Presence of unique molecular identifiers characterized the TCR beta cDNA libraries. Via MiXCR, TCRdb re-called the PCR reads, giving one row per CDR3 protein. The sample has about 540,000 distinct CDR3 sequences; approximately 34% are singletons. Germline CDR1 reads SGHRS; CDR2 reads YFSETQ. The CDR3 has 16 amino acids. The germline V and J ends were trimmed by 0 bases and 0 bases, with 7 bases remaining between them. Details on this clonotype: The antigen remains unidentified.

Sequenced input: blood. This sequence originates from a girl under 18 with multiple sclerosis. The gene calls are TRBV5-1 and TRBJ1-6, with unresolved D. This chain's CDR3 is CASSLDSSSYNSPLHF. In DNA, the CDR3 is TGCGCCAGCAGCTTGGACAGTAGCTCCTATAATTCACCCCTCCACTTT. Complete variable domain (other parts from reference TRBV5-1 and TRBJ1-6): KAGVTQTPRYLIKTRGQQVTLSCSPISGHRSVSWYQQTPGQGLQFLFEYFSETQRNKGNFPGRFSGRQFSNSRSEMNVSTLELGDSALYLCASSLDSSSYNSPLHFGNGTRLTVT.